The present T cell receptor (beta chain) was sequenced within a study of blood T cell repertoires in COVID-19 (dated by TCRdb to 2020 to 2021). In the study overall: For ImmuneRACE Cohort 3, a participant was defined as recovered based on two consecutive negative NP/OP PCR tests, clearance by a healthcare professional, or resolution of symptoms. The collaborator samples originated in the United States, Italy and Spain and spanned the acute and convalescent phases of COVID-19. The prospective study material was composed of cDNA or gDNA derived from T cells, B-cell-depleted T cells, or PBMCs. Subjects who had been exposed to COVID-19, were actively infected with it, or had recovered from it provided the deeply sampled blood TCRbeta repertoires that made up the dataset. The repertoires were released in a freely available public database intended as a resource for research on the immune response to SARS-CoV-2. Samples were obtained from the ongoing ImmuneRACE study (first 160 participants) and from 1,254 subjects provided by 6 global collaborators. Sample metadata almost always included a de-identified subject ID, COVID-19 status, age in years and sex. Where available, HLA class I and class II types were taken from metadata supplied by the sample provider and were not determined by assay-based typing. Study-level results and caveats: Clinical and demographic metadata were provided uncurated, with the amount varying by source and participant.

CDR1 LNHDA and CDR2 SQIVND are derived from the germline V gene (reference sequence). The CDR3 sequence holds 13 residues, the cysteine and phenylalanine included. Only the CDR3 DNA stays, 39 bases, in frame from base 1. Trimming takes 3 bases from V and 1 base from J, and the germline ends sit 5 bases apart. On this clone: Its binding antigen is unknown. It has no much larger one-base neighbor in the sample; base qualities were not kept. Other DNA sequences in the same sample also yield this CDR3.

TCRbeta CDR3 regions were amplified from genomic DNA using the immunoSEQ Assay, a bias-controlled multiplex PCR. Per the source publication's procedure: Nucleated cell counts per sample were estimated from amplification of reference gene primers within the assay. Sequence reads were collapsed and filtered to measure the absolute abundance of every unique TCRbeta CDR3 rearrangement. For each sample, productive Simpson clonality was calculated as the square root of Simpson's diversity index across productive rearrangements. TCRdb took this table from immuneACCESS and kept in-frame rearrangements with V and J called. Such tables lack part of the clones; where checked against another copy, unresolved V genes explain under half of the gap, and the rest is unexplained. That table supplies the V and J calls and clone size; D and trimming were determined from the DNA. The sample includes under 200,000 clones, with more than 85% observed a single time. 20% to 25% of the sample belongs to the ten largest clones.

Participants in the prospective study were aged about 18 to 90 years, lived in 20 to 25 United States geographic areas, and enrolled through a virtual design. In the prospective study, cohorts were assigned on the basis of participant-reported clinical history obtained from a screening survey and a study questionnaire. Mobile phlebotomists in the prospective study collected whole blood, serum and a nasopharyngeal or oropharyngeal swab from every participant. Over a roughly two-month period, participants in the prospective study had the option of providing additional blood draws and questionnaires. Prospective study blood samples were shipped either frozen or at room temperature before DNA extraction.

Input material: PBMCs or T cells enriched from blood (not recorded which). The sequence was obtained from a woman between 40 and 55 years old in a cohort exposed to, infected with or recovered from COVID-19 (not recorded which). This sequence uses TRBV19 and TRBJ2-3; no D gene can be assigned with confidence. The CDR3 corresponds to CASSIGGTDTQYF. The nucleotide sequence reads TGTGCCAGTAGTATCGGAGGCACAGATACGCAGTATTTT.